This T cell receptor (beta chain) was sequenced in a study of low-dose radiotherapy and immunotherapy resistance in tumors. Trimming shortened V by 7 bases and J by 5 bases, and 24 bases separated the two germline ends. Germline CDR1 and CDR2: MDHEN and SYDVKM. The CDR3 has 16 residues. Time point: before trial treatment. This clonotype was seen many times. Priming of first-strand cDNA relied on TRAV- and TRBV-specific primers (covering alpha and beta chains). Using a constant-region primer together with a V-primer adapter, TCRs were subjected to about 18 PCR cycles of amplification. Isolated mRNA was amplified by in vitro transcription. TCRdb reprocessed the reads with MiXCR, giving one entry per CDR3 protein. The repertoire consists of some 57,000 distinct CDR3 sequences, with 20% to 25% occurring once and the leading ten covering around 5.7%.

This receptor was identified in a male donor with prostate cancer. The chain carries TRBV28 and TRBJ2-7, with a weak D call TRBD2 (7 bases). The sample in question was PBMCs, obtained before treatment. CDR3 protein: CASNPLFGGGGNEQYF. CDR3 bases: TGTGCCAGCAATCCCCTCTTTGGGGGAGGGGGGAACGAGCAGTACTTC.